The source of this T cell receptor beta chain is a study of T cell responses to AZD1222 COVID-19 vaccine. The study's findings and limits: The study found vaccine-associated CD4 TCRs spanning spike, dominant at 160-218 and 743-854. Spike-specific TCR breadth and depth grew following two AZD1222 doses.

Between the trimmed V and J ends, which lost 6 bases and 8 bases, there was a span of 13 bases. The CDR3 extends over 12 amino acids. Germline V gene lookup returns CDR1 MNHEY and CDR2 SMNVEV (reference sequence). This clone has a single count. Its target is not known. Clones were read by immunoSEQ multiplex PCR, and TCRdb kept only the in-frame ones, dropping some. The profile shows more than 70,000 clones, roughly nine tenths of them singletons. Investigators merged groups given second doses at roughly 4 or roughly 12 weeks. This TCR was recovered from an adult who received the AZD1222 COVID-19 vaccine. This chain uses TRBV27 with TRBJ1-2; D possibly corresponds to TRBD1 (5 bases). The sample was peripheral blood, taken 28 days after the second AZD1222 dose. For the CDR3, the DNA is TGTGCCAGCAGCCGTCCCGGGACCGGCTACACCTTC. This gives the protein CASSRPGTGYTF.